This TCR beta chain was recorded in a study of post-analysis software for immune sequencing data. Looking at the study overall: Disease trajectories encompassed relapsing-remitting, secondary progressive and progressive-relapsing multiple sclerosis.

The CDR3 totals 13 residues. Looked up from germline, CDR1 is MNHEY and CDR2 is SVGAGI. Trimming left V 0 bases short and J 11 bases short, with 13 bases between. Broader study findings: Patients carried several TRBV segments more frequently than controls did, and TRBV5-6, TRBV5-1 and TRBV20-1 were among them. Samples prepared in the same batch strongly co-clustered by F measure.

Libraries were made from TCR beta cDNA, and they carried unique molecular identifiers. Some 500,000 cDNA molecules were recovered from an input of roughly 0.85 to 10 million T cells. One entry per CDR3 protein results from TCRdb running MiXCR on the PCR reads. The sample includes 380,000 or so distinct CDR3 sequences, around 33% seen only once; the top ten take about an eighth. Regarding this clonotype: What it binds is unknown.

The chain joins TRBV6-5 to TRBJ1-1; D gene uncertain. The receptor comes from a girl aged 10-17 years with multiple sclerosis. The material sequenced was blood. CDR3 nucleotides: TGTGCCAGCAGTTACTCGATAGCCCAGATCGCTTTCTTT. Protein: CASSYSIAQIAFF.